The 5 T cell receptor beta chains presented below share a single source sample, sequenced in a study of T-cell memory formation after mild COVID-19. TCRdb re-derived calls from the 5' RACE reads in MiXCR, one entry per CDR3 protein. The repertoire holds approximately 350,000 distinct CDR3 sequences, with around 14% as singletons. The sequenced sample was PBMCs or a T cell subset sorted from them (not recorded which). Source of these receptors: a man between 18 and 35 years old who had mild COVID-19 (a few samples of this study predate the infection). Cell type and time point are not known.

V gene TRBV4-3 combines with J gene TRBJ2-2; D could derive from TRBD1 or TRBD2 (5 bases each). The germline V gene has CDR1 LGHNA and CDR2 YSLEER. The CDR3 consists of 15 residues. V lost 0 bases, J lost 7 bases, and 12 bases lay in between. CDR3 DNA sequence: TGCGCCAGCAGCCAAGACGAGGGGTTCTTCGGGGAGCTGTTTTTT. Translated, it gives CASSQDEGFFGELFF.

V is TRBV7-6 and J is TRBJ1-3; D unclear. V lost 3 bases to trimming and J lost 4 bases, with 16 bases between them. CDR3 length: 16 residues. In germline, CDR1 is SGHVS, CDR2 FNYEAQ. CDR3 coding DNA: TGTGCCAGCAGCTTTACCGGGATAGGTAGAGGAAACACCATATATTTT. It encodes CASSFTGIGRGNTIYF.

The CDR3 spells CATSRGTGLLRGPRDTQYF. In DNA, the CDR3 is TGTGCCACCAGCAGAGGGACAGGTCTTCTACGGGGACCTCGAGATACGCAGTATTTT. J is TRBJ2-3 and V is TRBV15; 7 bases are shared with TRBD1. The CDR3 runs to 19 residues. Germline V CDR1 and CDR2: LNHNV, YYDKDF (reference sequence). Trimming removed 1 base from V and 5 bases from J; junction bases left unmatched: 18.

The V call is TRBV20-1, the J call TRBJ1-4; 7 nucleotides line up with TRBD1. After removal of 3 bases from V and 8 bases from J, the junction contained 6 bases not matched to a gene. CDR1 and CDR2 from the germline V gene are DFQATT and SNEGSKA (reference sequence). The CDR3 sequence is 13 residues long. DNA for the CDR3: TGCAGTGCTAGGGGACAGCTTGGGGAAAAACTGTTTTTT. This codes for CSARGQLGEKLFF.

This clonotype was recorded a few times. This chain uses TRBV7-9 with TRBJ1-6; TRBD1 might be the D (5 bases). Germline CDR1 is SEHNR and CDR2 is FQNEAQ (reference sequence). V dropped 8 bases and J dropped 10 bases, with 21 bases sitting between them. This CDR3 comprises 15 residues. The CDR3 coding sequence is TGTGCCAGCGGCCCCCCGGGGGGAGGGGTATCACCCCTCCACTTT. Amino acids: CASGPPGGGVSPLHF.